What follows are 16 T cell receptor beta chains derived from one specimen sequenced in a study of cytomegalovirus exposure and HLA in healthy donors. The PCR ran on 60 Vbeta and 13 Jbeta primers. Generated by immunoSEQ multiplex PCR, the TCRdb table keeps only in-frame clones and is missing some. The sample consists of tens of thousands of clones, about 70% of them appearing once. Sequenced sample: PBMCs. These receptors originate from a woman between 45 and 65 years old in good health and CMV-seropositive.

The rearrangement links TRBV7-2 to TRBJ1-1; TRBD1 aligns across 7 bases. CDR3 length: 16 amino acids. The germline CDR1 and CDR2 sequences are SGHTA and FQGNSA. The J segment lost 1 base and the V segment lost 1 base, leaving 6 bases of the junction unmatched. CDR3 bases: TGTGCCAGCAGCTTAGAGGGACAGAATCCGAACACTGAAGCTTTCTTT. Residues: CASSLEGQNPNTEAFF.

V and J are TRBV6-5 and TRBJ2-2; tentatively, D is TRBD1 (5 bases). Germline CDR1 reads MNHEY; CDR2 reads SVGAGI. The CDR3 runs 14 residues. V was shortened by 7 bases and J by 7 bases, with 16 bases between the two germline ends. In DNA form, the CDR3 reads TGTGCCAGCACCCTAGGAAGGGGCGGCGGGGAGCTGTTTTTT. Translating gives CASTLGRGGGELFF.

This clone was seen only a few times. The chain couples TRBV11-3 to TRBJ2-1; TRBD2 matches at 9 bases. This CDR3 is built from 15 residues. Germline V gene sequence: CDR1 SGHNT, CDR2 YENEEA. J lost 6 bases, V lost 3 bases, and 6 bases had no gene match. The CDR3 DNA follows: TGTGCCAGCAGCTTTGGAGGCGGGAGGGGCAATGAGCAGTTCTTC. It codes for CASSFGGGRGNEQFF. Together with reference TRBV11-3 and TRBJ2-1, the CDR3 gives the full variable domain: EAGVVQSPRYKIIEKKQPVAFWCNPISGHNTLYWYLQNLGQGPELLIRYENEEAVDDSQLPKDRFSAERLKGVDSTLKIQPAELGDSAVYLCASSFGGGRGNEQFFGPGTRLTVL.

The CDR3 sequence: CASTLDRDQPQHF. In DNA form, the CDR3 reads TGTGCCAGTACCCTGGACAGGGATCAGCCCCAGCATTTT. This rearrangement joins TRBV19 to TRBJ1-5; TRBD1 agrees at 8 bases. This CDR3 spans 13 amino acids. Trimming took 7 bases from V and 5 from J; bases not matched to a gene: 4. Germline values: CDR1 LNHDA, CDR2 SQIVND (reference sequence).

The chain recombines TRBV18 with TRBJ1-4; D is ambiguous. This CDR3 has 16 residues. V was cut by 4 bases and J by 0 bases, with 12 bases left in between. Germline V gene data show CDR1 as KGHSH and CDR2 as LQKENI. The CDR3 bases are TGTGCCAGCTCACAAGACTTGGTAACAACTAATGAAAAACTGTTTTTT. Translated: CASSQDLVTTNEKLFF.

This clone was counted at least ten times. V is TRBV12-5 and J is TRBJ1-1; no clear D. The V gene's germline CDR1 is LGHNT and CDR2 FRNRAP. The CDR3 runs to 15 residues. V shed 0 bases and J shed 5 bases, with 13 bases lying between them. The CDR3 coding sequence is TGTGCTAGTGGTTTGGTAAACAGTTTGATGACTGAAGCTTTCTTT. Residues: CASGLVNSLMTEAFF.

This chain connects TRBV5-6 to TRBJ2-3; D not resolved. The CDR3 is made up of 12 amino acids. Germline assignment: CDR1 SGHDT and CDR2 YYEEEE. Deletions cut 0 bases from V and 5 bases from J, with 4 bases between. Here the CDR3 reads CASSLALDTQYF. Written as DNA, the CDR3 is TGTGCCAGCAGCTTGGCACTAGATACGCAGTATTTT.

The chain has TRBV7-9 and TRBJ1-1; TRBD1 aligns across 7 bases. Germline lookup yields CDR1 SEHNR and CDR2 FQNEAQ (reference sequence). V was clipped by 1 base and J by 11 bases; unmatched bases: 10. CDR3 length: 14 residues. The CDR3 spells CASSLEDRIPQAFF. CDR3 in DNA: TGTGCCAGCAGCTTAGAGGACAGGATACCACAGGCTTTCTTT.

The V call is TRBV7-3, the J call TRBJ2-1; weak D call: TRBD2 (7 bases). V lost 0 bases, J lost 10 bases, and 13 bases lay in between. Germline CDR1 reads SGHTA; CDR2 reads FQGTGA. The CDR3 is 14 amino acids. CDR3 protein: CASSLTGGQSEQFF. The CDR3 DNA sequence: TGTGCCAGCAGCTTAACGGGGGGGCAGTCAGAGCAGTTCTTC.

This chain connects TRBV2 to TRBJ2-1; 7 nucleotides line up with TRBD2. With 7 bases clipped from V and 5 bases from J, the junction kept 5 bases outside the gene matches. The germline V gene has CDR1 SNHLY and CDR2 FYNNEI. This CDR3 is built from 13 residues. As DNA, the CDR3 is TGTGCCAGCAAGGTTCTAGCGGACAATGAGCAGTTCTTC. Protein product: CASKVLADNEQFF. Complete variable domain (other parts from reference TRBV2 and TRBJ2-1): EPEVTQTPSHQVTQMGQEVILRCVPISNHLYFYWYRQILGQKVEFLVSFYNNEISEKSEIFDDQFSVERPDGSNFTLKIRSTKLEDSAMYFCASKVLADNEQFFGPGTRLTVL.

This chain uses TRBV2 with TRBJ2-3; 8 bases align to TRBD2. J was trimmed by 4 bases and V by 8 bases; bases with no gene match: 14. The germline gives CDR1 SNHLY, CDR2 FYNNEI. This CDR3 spans 16 amino acids. The CDR3: CASLAGRLNFADTQYF. DNA of the CDR3: TGTGCCAGCTTAGCGGGGAGGTTAAATTTCGCAGATACGCAGTATTTT.

This clone was recorded a few times. The chain couples TRBV27 to TRBJ1-4; D is possibly TRBD1 (6 bases). The CDR3 consists of 17 residues. Trimming took off 4 bases at V and 8 bases at J, with 23 bases between the two ends. Germline CDR1 MNHEY, CDR2 SMNVEV (reference sequence). The CDR3 is CASSSQHPGDSGEKLFF. In DNA form, the CDR3 reads TGTGCCAGCAGTTCCCAACACCCAGGGGATTCGGGGGAAAAACTGTTTTTT.

The chain recombines TRBV2 with TRBJ2-1; 14 nucleotides match TRBD2. The CDR3 is 15 amino acids. V was clipped by 7 bases and J by 9 bases; unmatched bases: 8. From germline, CDR1 is SNHLY and CDR2 FYNNEI. The CDR3 DNA is TGTGCCAGCAAAAACCAAGGACTAGCGGGAGGTGAGCAGTTCTTC. Translated, it gives CASKNQGLAGGEQFF.

As DNA, the CDR3 is TGCGCCAGCAGCCCGGTATTGGACACCGGGGAGCTGTTTTTT. It encodes CASSPVLDTGELFF. The V call is TRBV5-1, the J call TRBJ2-2; D is uncertain. Germline CDR1 and CDR2: SGHRS and YFSETQ. The CDR3 consists of 14 residues. V was shortened by 4 bases and J by 3 bases, with 10 bases between the two germline ends.

V is TRBV19 and J is TRBJ2-5, with TRBD2 identical over 8 bases. CDR3 length equals 13 residues. V trimming: 10 bases; J trimming: 0 bases; junction bases outside the gene matches: 4. Germline CDR1 LNHDA, CDR2 SQIVND (reference sequence). The CDR3 bases are TGTGCCACTAGCGGGTCGAACCAAGAGACCCAGTACTTC. It codes for CATSGSNQETQYF.

The genes are TRBV11-3 and TRBJ2-1, with TRBD2 as a possible D gene (6 bases). Between the trimmed V and J ends, which lost 4 bases and 2 bases, there was a span of 12 bases. The CDR3 loop spans 15 amino acids. Per germline, CDR1 SGHNT and CDR2 YENEEA. The CDR3 reads CASSSGTRTYNEQFF. The CDR3 nucleotides are TGTGCCAGCAGCTCCGGGACTCGTACCTACAATGAGCAGTTCTTC.